The sequence of this T cell receptor beta chain was determined in a study of shared clonotypes between healthy human individuals (TCRdb year 2020). General notes on the study: A couple of women and a few men aged 18 to 49 years were included in the cohort. For each donor, CD4 naive and CD4 memory were each given three plates, CD8 naive was given two plates, and CD8 memory was given one plate. To estimate repertoire size and how much clonotype sharing occurs between individuals, the study deeply sequenced the blood TCR repertoires of roughly 5 healthy adults. To increase sequencing depth and limit assay-specific biases, TCR repertoire library preparation and sequencing were carried out by different laboratories using diverse techniques. Per donor, leukapheresis produced somewhere between about 0.8 and 9 billion PBMCs. The paper as a whole reports these results and caveats: Sampling was restricted to blood, and TCR repertoires in tissues likely differ from the TCR repertoires found in blood. Larger estimated clonotype richness was generally found for naive subsets than for memory subsets. Higher generation probabilities were observed for clonotypes shared by all four sorted-subset donors than for non-shared clonotypes. Based on pairwise subsampling, the degree of clonotype sharing among donors was expected to be affected by sequencing depth. Even with the large sequencing depth, rarefaction of the sorted-subset datasets indicated that sequencing was incomplete. The small number of donors limited the genetic and exposure-history diversity represented. Across four donors, roughly 5.4% of naive CD4, roughly 3.4% of naive CD8, approximately 2.5% of memory CD4, and approximately 0.4% of memory CD8 clonotypes were shared.

Turning to this clone: Its antigen target is currently unknown. No base-level quality is on record; no much larger clone is a single base apart.

For the CD8 naive samples, CD45RO-negative cells were positively selected for CCR7, yielding a CD45RA+CCR7+ population from which TemRA cells were excluded. The donors were healthy, HIV-negative adults who had no recently reported acute infections or vaccinations. Every donor was a Caucasian adult living in Nashville, Tennessee, USA. Blood was collected by leukapheresis, and PBMCs were isolated by Ficoll-Histopaque density gradient centrifugation and then cryopreserved in liquid nitrogen vapor phase. Purity and quantity of every magnetically sorted T cell population were checked by analytical flow cytometry. From each sorted fraction, genomic DNA was isolated and quantified by UV absorbance on a Nanodrop 2000c. Using the deep immunoSEQ assay, TCR CDR3 regions were amplified from genomic DNA by multiplex PCR. Extracted genomic DNA from each cell subset was distributed evenly across all wells of several immunoSEQ 96-well plates, and each plate was treated as a replicate. For sorted subsets, about 220 ng of genomic DNA, equivalent to around 30,000 T cell genomes, went into each replicate PCR. Purified libraries were quantified with a Qubit 3.0 fluorometer, sized on a Bioanalyzer 2100, and re-quantified with the KAPA Library Quantification kit. Each immunoSEQ 96-well plate was sequenced on its own single-read 150-cycle Illumina NextSeq 550 flow cell. In the paper's pipeline: The immunoSEQ output contained only junctional sequences without quality scores, so filtering could not match that applied to full-length reads. To assign V/J genes and CDR3, sequences were annotated against IMGT germline references using PyIR, a Python wrapper for IgBLAST v1.9. Reads with weak V/J assignments (E-value above 1e-6), missing CDR3, stop codons, out-of-frame junctions, or ambiguous translated residues were removed. V3J clonotypes were defined by identical inferred V gene, J gene, and CDR3 amino acid sequence. To compute the percentage overlap between repertoires, the number of shared unique clonotypes was divided by the size of the smaller repertoire. Richness of each repertoire was evaluated using RTK rarefaction, the Chao1 estimator, and Recon v2.1 estimates of unobserved clonotypes. For all TCRbeta clonotypes obtained by the gDNA method from a handful of donors, generation probabilities were computed with OLGA. TCRdb limited this immuneACCESS table to in-frame rearrangements with V and J called. A share of clones is missing; checked studies link under half to unresolved V genes, and the rest is unexplained. V and J calls and clone size come straight from that table; D and trimming were deduced from the DNA. The sample table holds about 700,000 clones, of which 92% were seen once. The ten largest clonotypes hold roughly 24% of the sample.

The sequenced sample was naive CD8+ T cells sorted from blood. In light of the paper, this sample's cell subset or site label describes: CD45RA+CCR7+. This TCR derives from a man younger than 45 in good health.

The CDR3 is CASTTGLSTDTQYF. In nucleotide form, the sequence is TGTGCCAGCACCACCGGACTAAGCACAGATACGCAGTATTTT. Rearrangement joined TRBV27 to TRBJ2-3, with TRBD2 tentatively as D gene (6 bases match). The CDR3, cysteine through phenylalanine, is 14 amino acids long. Only the CDR3 DNA is retained, 42 bases long and in frame from the first base. The germline V gene (reference sequence) specifies MNHEY as CDR1 and SMNVEV as CDR2. Trimming costs V 7 bases and J 0 bases, and their ends lie 11 bases apart.